This T cell receptor (beta chain) was documented in a study of beta chain features in type 1 diabetes. General study points: Over-representation of high TCR-expressing cells was a possible consequence of cDNA sequencing. Healthy donors had naive, central memory and Treg TCRB repertoires that appeared less similar than those seen among patients. It was not settled here whether HLA type affects TCRB rearrangement.

As every portion of the isolated RNA was reverse transcribed, the sequencing read expressed TCRB transcripts. An average of about 3.5 million reads was obtained for naive, central memory and regulatory T cell samples. Some clones are missing from TCRdb's copy, which holds only in-frame ones; the method was immunoSEQ multiplex PCR. The sample includes 200,000 to 250,000 clones, roughly 30% of them seen just once. In regard to this clone: As yet, its antigen is unknown.

This receptor was taken from a man younger than 45 in good health. Material for sequencing was central memory CD4+ T cells from blood.

For the CDR3, the DNA is TGTGCCAGCAGCGAAATAGCTGGGGAACACTATGGCTACACCTTC. Translation gives CASSEIAGEHYGYTF. J is TRBJ1-2 and V is TRBV4-2, with unresolved D. The V gene lost 5 bases and the J gene lost 3 bases, with 16 bases spanning the gap. Per germline, CDR1 LGHNA and CDR2 YNFKEQ. The CDR3 sequence is 15 residues long.